The 4 T cell receptor beta chains below come from one sample, sequenced in a study of blood T cell repertoires in COVID-19. The method was immunoSEQ multiplex PCR; TCRdb's version includes in-frame clones alone and lacks a portion of them. The sample shows approximately 300,000 clones, roughly nine tenths of them seen only once. The sample comprised PBMCs or T cells enriched from blood (not recorded which). The receptors stem from a woman in her thirties who had recovered from COVID-19.

In its sample, this clone was seen a few times. The J gene is TRBJ1-1, the V gene TRBV19, with D perhaps matching TRBD1 (6 bases). The CDR3 is 15 residues long. V lost 6 bases, J lost 0 bases, and 14 bases lay in between. Germline V gene sequence: CDR1 LNHDA, CDR2 SQIVND (reference sequence). CDR3 protein: CASSPTRTVNTEAFF. CDR3 nucleotides: TGTGCCAGTAGCCCCACCCGGACAGTGAACACTGAAGCTTTCTTT.

This chain connects TRBV5-1 to TRBJ2-7; 8 bases agree with TRBD1. CDR3 size: 16 residues. Per the germline V gene, CDR1 is SGHRS and CDR2 is YFSETQ. Trimming cost V 4 bases and J 1 base; bases outside gene matches: 10. CDR3 region: CASSPPRQGSSYEQYF. CDR3 coding DNA: TGCGCCAGCAGCCCCCCCAGACAGGGGTCTTCCTACGAGCAGTACTTC.

This chain joins TRBV28 and TRBJ1-2; D not certain. The CDR3 extends over 13 amino acids. Trimming shortened V by 2 bases and J by 2 bases, and 6 bases separated the two germline ends. CDR1 is MDHEN and CDR2 is SYDVKM in the germline V gene. The CDR3 sequence: CASSLLRNYGYTF. CDR3 sequence (DNA): TGTGCCAGCAGTTTACTCCGGAACTATGGCTACACCTTC.

J is TRBJ1-2 and V is TRBV7-2, with TRBD1 identical over 8 bases. The junction had 5 bases not matched to a gene; V was cut back by 5 bases and J by 6 bases. The CDR3 totals 13 residues. Germline CDR1 reads SGHTA; CDR2 reads FQGNSA. The CDR3 loop is CASSPQGADGYTF. The DNA of the CDR3 is TGTGCCAGCAGCCCCCAGGGGGCGGATGGCTACACCTTC.